This note documents a single TCR beta chain sequence. Its specificity is unknown. The sample belongs to a study of shared clonotypes between healthy human individuals. Donors included only healthy HIV-negative adults lacking recent acute infections or vaccinations. The authors ran the assay at deep level. Sequenced by immunoSEQ multiplex PCR; TCRdb stores in-frame clones only, minus some. The sample lists 2.3 million or so clones; approximately 95% were seen once. Whole-study findings and limits: Rarefaction gave evidence that sorted-subset sequencing remained incomplete despite large depth.

Germline V gene sequence: CDR1 SGHNT, CDR2 YYREEE (reference sequence). The CDR3 runs to 13 residues. V was pared by 4 bases and J by 8 bases, with 4 bases of the junction left unmatched. Sequencing was done on a sample of naive CD4+ T cells from PBMCs. Subset in this sample: CD45RA+ positively selected. The genes are TRBV5-4 and TRBJ1-4; 8 bases fit TRBD1. This clonotype was obtained from a man aged 18 to 29 in good health. Some clones in this sample may be carry-over from other donors' samples. CDR3 sequence (DNA): TGTGCCAGCAGCCCGAGGACAGGGGAAAAACTGTTTTTT. Protein product: CASSPRTGEKLFF.